Following are 27 T cell receptor beta chains from one sample sequenced in a study of human T cells and chemical hapten exposure. As to time point: healthy volunteer bleed at 2 weeks. Extraction of total RNA was performed on unfractionated whole blood. TCRdb passed the RACE reads through MiXCR, listing each CDR3 protein once. The sample holds about 130,000 distinct CDR3 sequences, about 9% seen once. Sequenced: whole blood. Source of these receptors: a male donor in good health. Some clones in this sample may be carry-over from other donors' samples.

In this sample, this clonotype turned up many times. V and J are TRBV12-3 or TRBV12-4 and TRBJ2-7, with a possible D match to TRBD1 (5 bases). V gave up 6 bases and J gave up 4 bases, with 16 bases separating them. The CDR3 is 14 amino acids. In DNA form, the CDR3 reads TGTGCCAGCAGCCCCCCGCGACAGCCGTACGAGCAGTACTTC. This translates into CASSPPRQPYEQYF.

V is TRBV29-1 and J is TRBJ1-2, with TRBD1 as a possible D gene (5 bases). This CDR3 region has 14 residues. The V gene's germline CDR1 is SQVTM and CDR2 ANQGSEA. Trimming pared 5 bases from V and 11 bases from J, leaving 24 bases between. The CDR3 spells CSVWGGGFEPTYTF. The CDR3, as DNA: TGCAGCGTTTGGGGGGGGGGGTTTGAGCCTACGTACACCTTC.

This clonotype was found a few times. The J gene is TRBJ1-2, the V gene TRBV12-3 or TRBV12-4; TRBD1 aligns across 9 bases. This CDR3 has 14 residues. V shed 3 bases, J shed 6 bases, and the junction held 5 bases outside the gene matches. In nucleotides, the CDR3 is TGTGCCAGCAGTTTCCACGGGACAGGGAATGGCTACACCTTC. It specifies CASSFHGTGNGYTF.

This clonotype was seen more than once but under ten times. This chain connects TRBV4-2 to TRBJ2-7; D is ambiguous. The germline V gene encodes CDR1 LGHNA and CDR2 YNFKEQ. This CDR3 comprises 15 residues. Deletions cut 0 bases from V and 1 base from J, with 10 bases between. This CDR3 reads CASSQDVDGSYEQYF. In DNA, the CDR3 is TGTGCCAGCAGCCAAGACGTGGACGGGTCCTACGAGCAGTACTTC.

This clonotype was seen ten or more times. The V call is TRBV7-2, the J call TRBJ2-3; tentative D call: TRBD2 (5 bases). The CDR3 covers 17 residues. Trimming stripped 1 base from V and 0 bases from J, with 14 bases between. Looked up from germline, CDR1 is SGHTA and CDR2 is FQGNSA. CDR3 coding DNA: TGTGCCAGCAGCTTAGGGTTTTCCCTAGCCAGCACAGATACGCAGTATTTT. Protein: CASSLGFSLASTDTQYF.

This clonotype has more than one count but fewer than ten. The chain has TRBV10-3 and TRBJ2-7; TRBD1 aligns across 8 bases. Germline V CDR1 and CDR2: ENHRY, SYGVKD. J was trimmed by 6 bases and V by 3 bases; bases with no gene match: 4. This CDR3 contains 13 residues. The CDR3 region is CAISDRTGPEQYF. The CDR3 DNA sequence: TGTGCCATCAGTGACCGGACAGGGCCCGAGCAGTACTTC.

This clonotype was seen repeatedly, ten times or more. The CDR3 spells CSVGQFSSGNTIYF. The DNA for the CDR3 is TGCAGCGTCGGACAGTTCTCCTCTGGAAACACCATATATTTT. The chain is built from TRBV29-1 and TRBJ1-3; D is perhaps TRBD1 (6 bases). V dropped 6 bases and J dropped 0 bases, with 12 bases sitting between them. Germline lookup yields CDR1 SQVTM and CDR2 ANQGSEA. The CDR3 is 14 amino acids. The entire variable domain, with the rest obtained from reference TRBV29-1 and TRBJ1-3, is as follows: SAVISQKPSRDICQRGTSLTIQCQVDSQVTMMFWYRQQPGQSLTLIATANQGSEATYESGFVIDKFPISRPNLTFSTLTVSNMSPEDSSIYLCSVGQFSSGNTIYFGEGSWLTVV.

This clonotype has just a few counts. V gene TRBV10-2 combines with J gene TRBJ2-5, with TRBD2 matching over 11 bases. CDR1 is WSHSY, CDR2 SAAADI, per germline. J lost 2 bases, V lost 2 bases, and 7 bases had no gene match. This CDR3 contains 17 residues. CDR3 amino acids: CASSETTGLAEQETQYF. The CDR3 DNA reads TGCGCCAGCAGTGAGACCACGGGACTAGCGGAACAAGAGACCCAGTACTTC.

This clonotype occurred once. The rearrangement uses TRBV5-1 and TRBJ2-7; no definite D call. The CDR3 has 12 amino acids. Trimming stripped 7 bases from V and 2 bases from J, with 10 bases between. Germline lookup yields CDR1 SGHRS and CDR2 YFSETQ. The CDR3: CASGRDPYEQYF. CDR3 nucleotides: TGCGCCAGCGGCCGTGACCCCTACGAGCAGTACTTC.

This clonotype was picked up a small number of times. The J gene is TRBJ1-2, the V gene TRBV2, with D unclear. The CDR3 spans 13 residues. The germline V gene has CDR1 SNHLY and CDR2 FYNNEI. V was clipped by 6 bases and J by 8 bases, with 16 bases between them. In DNA form, the CDR3 reads TGTGCCAGCAGGGGCTTGGAGCCAGGAGGCTACACCTTC. It is translated as CASRGLEPGGYTF.

This clonotype was detected a few times. The CDR3 protein is CASSLTASYEQYF. In DNA form, the CDR3 reads TGTGCCAGCAGCTTGACGGCTAGCTACGAGCAGTACTTC. This chain connects TRBV5-6 to TRBJ2-7; D remains unclear. Between the trimmed V and J ends, which lost 1 base and 3 bases, there was a span of 8 bases. The CDR3 consists of 13 residues. Looked up from germline, CDR1 is SGHDT and CDR2 is YYEEEE.

In its sample, this clonotype was seen many times. J is TRBJ1-5 and V is TRBV7-9, with no clear D. Germline-derived CDR1 and CDR2 are SEHNR and FQNEAQ (reference sequence). V was shortened by 5 bases and J by 3 bases, with 8 bases between the two germline ends. The CDR3 has 13 amino acids. The CDR3 region is CASSPGDNQPQHF. The CDR3 nucleotides are TGTGCCAGCAGCCCGGGAGACAATCAGCCCCAGCATTTT.

This clonotype came up many times. The chain uses TRBV27 and TRBJ1-1; no reliable D call. The CDR3 loop spans 14 amino acids. Germline V gene data show CDR1 as MNHEY and CDR2 as SMNVEV (reference sequence). Between the trimmed V and J ends, which lost 1 base and 4 bases, there was a span of 10 bases. The DNA of the CDR3 is TGTGCCAGCAGTTTATACGGCGACTTCACTGAAGCTTTCTTT. Its translation: CASSLYGDFTEAFF.

The rearrangement uses TRBV5-4 and TRBJ1-2; TRBD1 matches at 7 bases. The CDR3 covers 14 residues. CDR1 is SGHNT, CDR2 YYREEE, per germline (reference sequence). The J segment lost 6 bases and the V segment lost 3 bases, leaving 8 bases of the junction unmatched. CDR3 sequence reads: CASSWGGGGDGYTF. The DNA of the CDR3 is TGTGCCAGCAGCTGGGGTGGAGGGGGCGATGGCTACACCTTC.

The sample holds a few counts of this clonotype. V usage is TRBV29-1 and J usage is TRBJ2-6; D call uncertain. The ends were cut back, 0 bases at V and 3 bases at J, with 9 bases in the middle. The CDR3 loop spans 15 amino acids. Germline V gene lookup returns CDR1 SQVTM and CDR2 ANQGSEA. The chain's CDR3 is CSVEDSRYGANVLTF. The CDR3 nucleotides are TGCAGCGTTGAAGATTCTCGCTATGGGGCCAACGTCCTGACTTTC.

This clonotype was found many times. This chain connects TRBV27 to TRBJ2-7; 14 bases are shared with TRBD2. This CDR3 is 15 amino acids long. V gave up 2 bases and J gave up 6 bases; unmatched junction bases: 3. Germline V gene data show CDR1 as MNHEY and CDR2 as SMNVEV (reference sequence). The CDR3 nucleotides read TGTGCCAGCAGTTTAGGGACTAGCGGGAGAACCGAGCAGTACTTC. It translates to CASSLGTSGRTEQYF.

The V call is TRBV27, the J call TRBJ1-4, with no clear D. Germline assignment: CDR1 MNHEY and CDR2 SMNVEV (reference sequence). The CDR3 totals 14 residues. The germline V and J ends were trimmed by 4 bases and 7 bases, with 13 bases remaining between them. The CDR3 DNA is TGTGCCAGCAGTTCAGAGAGGGATGGTGAAAAACTGTTTTTT. This translates into CASSSERDGEKLFF.

The chain couples TRBV27 to TRBJ1-6; D is unresolved. This CDR3 has 16 residues. V lost 8 bases and J 11 bases, leaving 25 bases between the germline ends. CDR1 and CDR2 from the germline V gene are MNHEY and SMNVEV (reference sequence). DNA for the CDR3: TGTGCCAGCGGAGCCGCGGACCCAGCTCTCCAACCACCCCTCCACTTT. Translation gives CASGAADPALQPPLHF.

The table lists this clonotype with many counts. The chain employs TRBV29-1 and TRBJ1-2; 9 positions match TRBD1. The CDR3 sequence is 16 residues long. Per the germline V gene, CDR1 is SQVTM and CDR2 is ANQGSEA. Trimming took 6 bases from V and 4 from J; bases not matched to a gene: 15. The CDR3 sequence is CSVGIGQGTPRYGYTF. Written as DNA, the CDR3 is TGCAGCGTGGGTATTGGACAGGGGACGCCCCGCTATGGCTACACCTTC. Supplemented by reference TRBV29-1 and TRBJ1-2, the full variable domain reads SAVISQKPSRDICQRGTSLTIQCQVDSQVTMMFWYRQQPGQSLTLIATANQGSEATYESGFVIDKFPISRPNLTFSTLTVSNMSPEDSSIYLCSVGIGQGTPRYGYTFGSGTRLTVV.

On this clonotype: Since a much larger clone is just one base distant, this may be a read error. V is TRBV18 and J is TRBJ1-3, with a weak D call TRBD1 (6 bases). The length of the CDR3 is 15 residues. Germline V gene data show CDR1 as KGHSH and CDR2 as LQKENI. V dropped 3 bases and J dropped 0 bases, with 9 bases sitting between them. DNA for the CDR3: TGTGCCAGCTCACCCGAGACAGGCTCTGGAAACACCATATATTTT. Translated: CASSPETGSGNTIYF. The variable domain in full, completed from reference TRBV18 and TRBJ1-3, reads NAGVMQNPRHLVRRRGQEARLRCSPMKGHSHVYWYRQLPEEGLKFMVYLQKENIIDESGMPKERFSAEFPKEGPSILRIQQVVRGDSAAYFCASSPETGSGNTIYFGEGSWLTVV.

This sequence joins TRBV9 and TRBJ2-3, with D possibly called TRBD1 or TRBD2 (5 bases each). This CDR3 region has 16 residues. Germline V lookup: CDR1 SGDLS, CDR2 YYNGEE. V lost 0 bases, J lost 2 bases, and 13 bases lay in between. The CDR3 is CASSVGPGTHTDTQYF. The DNA for the CDR3 is TGTGCCAGCAGCGTAGGGCCCGGGACCCACACAGATACGCAGTATTTT.

This clonotype was detected many times. The chain carries TRBV24-1 and TRBJ2-3; 8 positions agree with TRBD1. CDR3 size: 15 residues. V lost 7 bases, J lost 4 bases, and 9 bases stayed unmatched. Germline CDR1 and CDR2: KGHDR and SFDVKD. CDR3 nucleotides: TGTGCCACCAGCCAAGCAGGGGGCGCGGCAGATACGCAGTATTTT. Its protein product is CATSQAGGAADTQYF.

This chain links TRBV11-1 with TRBJ2-1, with a weak D call TRBD2 (6 bases). CDR3 length: 15 amino acids. Germline V gives CDR1 SGHAT, CDR2 FQDESV (reference sequence). Trimming stripped 7 bases from V and 3 bases from J, with 16 bases between. Here the CDR3 DNA reads TGTGCCAGCACCCGCCGGGACTCGCTCTACAATGAGCAGTTCTTC. Translated: CASTRRDSLYNEQFF.

This clonotype has only a few counts. The chain uses TRBV7-9 and TRBJ1-1, with D possibly TRBD1 on 6 matching bases. With 1 base removed from V and 3 bases from J, the gap between germline ends came to 15 bases. Germline CDR1 SEHNR, CDR2 FQNEAQ (reference sequence). The CDR3 contains 16 residues. The CDR3 here is CASSLGVTGHDTEAFF. Here the CDR3 DNA reads TGTGCCAGCAGCTTAGGGGTCACAGGGCACGACACTGAAGCTTTCTTT.

This clonotype was counted a few times. The rearrangement joins TRBV7-8 to TRBJ1-1; D ambiguous. Germline V lookup: CDR1 SGHVS, CDR2 FQNEAQ. The germline V and J ends were trimmed by 3 bases and 5 bases, with 25 bases remaining between them. The CDR3 totals 18 residues. DNA for the CDR3: TGTGCCAGCAGCTTCGACCAGCAGCTTAGCGTCGTATGGACTGAAGCTTTCTTT. Translation: CASSFDQQLSVVWTEAFF. The full variable domain, rest sourced from reference TRBV7-8 and TRBJ1-1, is GAGVSQSPRYKVAKRGQDVALRCDPISGHVSLFWYQQALGQGPEFLTYFQNEAQLDKSGLPSDRFFAERPEGSVSTLKIQRTQQEDSAVYLCASSFDQQLSVVWTEAFFGQGTRLTVV.

This clonotype was counted at least ten times. V usage is TRBV12-3 or TRBV12-4 and J usage is TRBJ1-1; a weak D match, TRBD1 (6 bases). The CDR3 is 13 amino acids. Trimming shortened V by 3 bases and J by 4 bases, and 9 bases separated the two germline ends. The DNA of the CDR3 is TGTGCCAGCAGTTTGAAGGGGGGCACTGAAGCTTTCTTT. Translating gives CASSLKGGTEAFF.

This clonotype was observed a few times. The chain has TRBV12-5 and TRBJ1-5, with TRBD1 as a possible D gene (6 bases). V lost 0 bases, J lost 3 bases, and 12 bases lay in between. This CDR3 is 16 amino acids long. Germline CDR1 is LGHNT and CDR2 is FRNRAP. CDR3 loop: CASGLVPDRFNQPQHF. CDR3 in DNA: TGTGCTAGTGGTTTGGTACCCGACAGGTTCAATCAGCCCCAGCATTTT.